The 29 T cell receptor beta chains given below trace back to one sample, sequenced in a study of identical twins. TCRdb passed the 5' RACE reads through MiXCR, listing each CDR3 protein once. The data show hundreds of thousands of distinct CDR3 sequences, 8% to 9% seen once. The same sample was also used in a study of yellow fever vaccine responses in identical twins.

What was sequenced was PBMCs. These receptors all come from a woman aged 18-30 years in good health.

At least ten counts were recorded for this clonotype. The chain uses TRBV27 and TRBJ2-7; 9 positions match TRBD2. Germline lookup yields CDR1 MNHEY and CDR2 SMNVEV (reference sequence). V was pared by 4 bases and J by 2 bases, with 6 bases of the junction left unmatched. The CDR3 covers 15 residues. The CDR3 DNA reads as TGTGCCAGCAGTTCAAAGGCGGGAGGGCCCTACGAGCAGTACTTC. Residues: CASSSKAGGPYEQYF.

The V and J genes are TRBV20-1 and TRBJ2-6, with 7 positions matching TRBD1. The CDR3 has 16 residues. CDR1 and CDR2 (germline): DFQATT, SNEGSKA (reference sequence). Unmatched junction bases numbered 7, after V lost 4 bases and J lost 1 base. Written as DNA, the CDR3 is TGCAGTGCTAAAACCGGGACAGAATCTGGGGCCAACGTCCTGACTTTC. Protein sequence: CSAKTGTESGANVLTF.

Only a few counts were recorded for this clonotype. The chain has TRBV3-1 and TRBJ2-1; D is perhaps TRBD2 (6 bases). The length of the CDR3 is 14 residues. CDR1 is LGHDT, CDR2 YNNKEL, per germline (reference sequence). The V and J ends lost 4 bases and 7 bases respectively, with 14 bases between them. The CDR3 DNA reads as TGTGCCAGCAGCCGCCTGGGTAGCGGTAATGAGCAGTTCTTC. Translating it yields CASSRLGSGNEQFF.

This chain uses TRBV2 with TRBJ1-2, with D unclear. CDR3 length: 10 residues. Deletions cut 4 bases from V and 8 bases from J, with 5 bases between. Germline V lookup: CDR1 SNHLY, CDR2 FYNNEI. The CDR3 protein is CASSAGGYTF. The CDR3 nucleotides are TGTGCCAGCAGTGCGGGAGGCTACACCTTC.

In this sample, this clonotype turned up many times. The chain joins TRBV12-3 or TRBV12-4 to TRBJ2-1; 8 bases are shared with TRBD1. The CDR3 has 15 amino acids. J was trimmed by 4 bases and V by 5 bases; bases with no gene match: 7. The CDR3 region has the DNA TGTGCCAGCAGTCCGAGGACAGGGTTTTACAATGAGCAGTTCTTC. Encoded protein: CASSPRTGFYNEQFF.

This clonotype was detected a few times. V and J are TRBV27 and TRBJ2-3; D may be TRBD2 (5 bases). This CDR3 is built from 17 residues. The germline V gene encodes CDR1 MNHEY and CDR2 SMNVEV (reference sequence). The germline V and J ends were trimmed by 1 base and 3 bases, with 17 bases remaining between them. The chain's CDR3 is CASSLYVGDVGTDTQYF. The DNA for the CDR3 is TGTGCCAGCAGTTTATACGTCGGGGATGTCGGGACAGATACGCAGTATTTT.

The genes are TRBV5-4 and TRBJ2-5; a possible D gene is TRBD2 (5 bases). The CDR3 runs 19 residues. Germline values: CDR1 SGHNT, CDR2 YYREEE (reference sequence). Trimming pared 0 bases from V and 3 bases from J, leaving 24 bases between. In nucleotides, the CDR3 is TGTGCCAGCAGCTTGGGGTTGTCGAGAAGGGTGGAGCGGAAAGAGACCCAGTACTTC. It translates to CASSLGLSRRVERKETQYF.

The chain carries TRBV5-1 and TRBJ2-3; unclear D gene. V lost 3 bases, J lost 6 bases, and 14 bases lay in between. Germline-derived CDR1 and CDR2 are SGHRS and YFSETQ. This CDR3 has 14 residues. CDR3 loop: CASSSGFSGDTQYF. The CDR3 DNA is TGCGCCAGCAGCTCCGGGTTTTCTGGGGATACGCAGTATTTT.

Many counts were recorded for this clonotype. The CDR3 region is CSVQPPGASSYNEQFF. CDR3 bases: TGCAGCGTTCAACCCCCAGGGGCGAGCTCCTACAATGAGCAGTTCTTC. This chain uses TRBV29-1 with TRBJ2-1; possibly TRBD1 for D (6 bases). Trimming stripped 5 bases from V and 0 bases from J, with 17 bases between. This CDR3 is built from 16 residues. Germline CDR1 reads SQVTM; CDR2 reads ANQGSEA.

V and J are TRBV20-1 and TRBJ2-3, with 12 bases identical to TRBD2. Germline CDR1 is DFQATT and CDR2 is SNEGSKA (reference sequence). J gave up 5 bases and V 0 bases, and 12 bases lay outside the gene matches. CDR3 length: 18 residues. The CDR3 sequence is CSARDHASGGVIRDTQYF. The CDR3 nucleotides read TGCAGTGCTAGAGATCACGCTAGCGGGGGGGTCATTCGAGATACGCAGTATTTT.

The V call is TRBV20-1, the J call TRBJ2-3; TRBD2 agrees at 10 bases. V shed 6 bases, J shed 2 bases, and the junction held 5 bases outside the gene matches. The CDR3 is 14 amino acids. Germline-derived CDR1 and CDR2 are DFQATT and SNEGSKA (reference sequence). CDR3 in amino acids: CSAPTSGTTDTQYF. DNA of the CDR3: TGCAGTGCCCCTACTAGCGGGACCACAGATACGCAGTATTTT.

This clonotype was found a few times. This chain links TRBV6-2 or TRBV6-3 with TRBJ2-1, with 7 bases fitting TRBD1. V dropped 6 bases and J dropped 15; count of bases not matched to a gene: 8. The length of the CDR3 is 11 residues. From germline, CDR1 is MNHEY and CDR2 SVGEGT. The CDR3 loop is CASRTGTVLFF. Written as DNA, the CDR3 is TGTGCCAGCAGAACCGGGACAGTCCTGTTCTTC.

This clonotype was recorded a few times. The chain has TRBV5-4 and TRBJ2-2; the D gene is possibly TRBD1 (5 bases). In germline, CDR1 is SGHNT, CDR2 YYREEE (reference sequence). The CDR3 spans 15 residues. The V end lost 0 bases, the J end lost 3 bases, and 9 bases lay between the germline ends. CDR3 nucleotides: TGTGCCAGCAGCTTGGTGAAGGGGTACACCGGGGAGCTGTTTTTT. Translation: CASSLVKGYTGELFF.

The chain has TRBV12-3 or TRBV12-4 and TRBJ2-5; TRBD2 agrees at 10 bases. The CDR3 totals 13 residues. With 1 base clipped from V and 13 bases from J, the junction kept 6 bases outside the gene matches. CDR3 in amino acids: CASSLEASGRWYF. The CDR3, as DNA: TGTGCCAGCAGTTTAGAGGCTAGCGGGAGATGGTACTTC.

This clonotype showed up just a few times. The chain uses TRBV6-2 or TRBV6-3 and TRBJ2-5; tentatively, D is TRBD1 (6 bases). CDR3 length: 15 amino acids. V was clipped by 6 bases and J by 5 bases, with 19 bases between them. Germline V gene sequence: CDR1 MNHEY, CDR2 SVGEGT. As DNA, the CDR3 is TGTGCCAGCAGCAGCCCCCAGGGGATGTTTGAGACCCAGTACTTC. Protein: CASSSPQGMFETQYF.

This clonotype was detected ten times or more. The chain is built from TRBV6-2 or TRBV6-3 and TRBJ2-7; 7 bases agree with TRBD2. The CDR3 consists of 13 residues. Germline loops: CDR1 MNHEY, CDR2 SVGEGT. With 10 bases clipped from V and 3 bases from J, the junction kept 9 bases outside the gene matches. Here the CDR3 DNA reads TGTGCCACCGGGACTACCTTTGTCTACGAGCAGTACTTC. Protein product: CATGTTFVYEQYF.

In this sample, this clonotype turned up a few times. V usage is TRBV20-1 and J usage is TRBJ2-7, with TRBD1 identical over 10 bases. Germline V gene sequence: CDR1 DFQATT, CDR2 SNEGSKA (reference sequence). J lost 4 bases, V lost 2 bases, and 8 bases had no gene match. This CDR3 has 15 amino acids. The CDR3 bases are TGCAGTGCTAGATATTCGGGACAGGGGCGTTACGAGCAGTACTTC. It encodes CSARYSGQGRYEQYF.

V and J are TRBV27 and TRBJ1-2; TRBD1 agrees at 8 bases. Germline CDR1 and CDR2: MNHEY and SMNVEV (reference sequence). V shed 6 bases and J 5 bases; nucleotides not matched to a gene: 11. The CDR3 runs 15 residues. CDR3 nucleotide sequence: TGTGCCAGCAGAAAAATAGGACAGGGAGTTTATGGCTACACCTTC. Its translation is CASRKIGQGVYGYTF.

This clonotype has at least ten counts. This sequence joins TRBV6-1 and TRBJ2-1; 10 bases match TRBD2. After removal of 8 bases from V and 6 bases from J, the junction contained 10 bases not matched to a gene. Germline CDR1 is MNHNS and CDR2 is SASEGT. The CDR3 length is 15 residues. The CDR3 bases are TGTGCCAGCTCATACTTAACTAGCGGGATCAATGAGCAGTTCTTC. Its protein is CASSYLTSGINEQFF.

In its sample, this clonotype was seen many times. The chain has TRBV29-1 and TRBJ2-1, with 8 bases lining up with TRBD2. CDR1 and CDR2 from the germline V gene are SQVTM and ANQGSEA. V lost 2 bases, J lost 4 bases, and 10 bases stayed unmatched. The CDR3 spans 16 residues. CDR3 bases: TGCAGCGTTGAACCATTCGGGAGGGGAGAGTACAATGAGCAGTTCTTC. Its protein is CSVEPFGRGEYNEQFF.

V gene TRBV2 combines with J gene TRBJ2-1, with 11 bases fitting TRBD2. The CDR3 covers 18 residues. The germline gives CDR1 SNHLY, CDR2 FYNNEI. The CDR3 is CTRSWTGTSGPTYNEQFF. The CDR3 DNA sequence: TGTACCCGCAGTTGGACCGGGACTAGCGGCCCAACCTACAATGAGCAGTTCTTC.

This clonotype was observed a handful of times. The rearrangement uses TRBV5-1 and TRBJ2-2; unclear D gene. The CDR3 runs to 14 residues. V lost 6 bases, J lost 0 bases, and 9 bases lay in between. Germline loops: CDR1 SGHRS, CDR2 YFSETQ. For the CDR3, the DNA is TGCGCCAGCACGGGCGGTTCGAACACCGGGGAGCTGTTTTTT. It encodes CASTGGSNTGELFF.

This clonotype came up many times. The V and J genes are TRBV28 and TRBJ1-1; a possible D gene is TRBD1 (6 bases). CDR1 is MDHEN, CDR2 SYDVKM, per germline. The CDR3 runs to 16 residues. V was clipped by 5 bases and J by 0 bases, with 16 bases between them. The CDR3 nucleotides are TGTGCCAGCAGTCCTCGTCTGACAGGATTGAACACTGAAGCTTTCTTT. This gives the protein CASSPRLTGLNTEAFF.

This clonotype was found a few times. The chain uses TRBV6-2 or TRBV6-3 and TRBJ2-2; 10 bases align to TRBD1. Germline V lookup: CDR1 MNHEY, CDR2 SVGEGT. Trimming at V came to 2 bases and at J to 1 base, leaving 4 bases not matched to a gene. This CDR3 is built from 17 residues. The CDR3 region is CASSYVRDRGNTGELFF. For the CDR3, the DNA is TGTGCCAGCAGTTACGTTCGGGACAGGGGGAACACCGGGGAGCTGTTTTTT.

This chain connects TRBV4-3 to TRBJ2-7; maybe TRBD1 (6 bases). The CDR3 contains 14 residues. Germline CDR1 reads LGHNA; CDR2 reads YSLEER. V dropped 1 base and J dropped 4 bases, with 11 bases sitting between them. The CDR3: CASSQGQETYEQYF. Written as DNA, the CDR3 is TGCGCCAGCAGCCAAGGACAGGAGACTTACGAGCAGTACTTC.

Ten or more counts support this clonotype. The rearrangement joins TRBV5-1 to TRBJ2-1; 15 nucleotides line up with TRBD2. The germline CDR1 and CDR2 sequences are SGHRS and YFSETQ. The CDR3 has 16 residues. V was clipped by 3 bases and J by 4 bases; unmatched bases: 2. CDR3 nucleotide sequence: TGCGCCAGCAGCTCAGGACTAGCGGGAGGGTACAATGAGCAGTTCTTC. Protein product: CASSSGLAGGYNEQFF. Full variable domain (missing parts from reference TRBV5-1 and TRBJ2-1): KAGVTQTPRYLIKTRGQQVTLSCSPISGHRSVSWYQQTPGQGLQFLFEYFSETQRNKGNFPGRFSGRQFSNSRSEMNVSTLELGDSALYLCASSSGLAGGYNEQFFGPGTRLTVL.

This clonotype showed up many times. The chain has TRBV6-5 and TRBJ2-7; the match to TRBD1 covers 10 bases. V dropped 0 bases and J dropped 4; count of bases not matched to a gene: 9. CDR1 is MNHEY, CDR2 SVGAGI, per germline. The CDR3 covers 17 residues. The CDR3: CASSYSMLPGQGYEQYF. Written as DNA, the CDR3 is TGTGCCAGCAGTTACTCGATGTTACCGGGACAGGGGTACGAGCAGTACTTC.

V usage is TRBV29-1 and J usage is TRBJ2-7, with 7 bases aligning to TRBD2. This CDR3 has 13 amino acids. Per germline, CDR1 SQVTM and CDR2 ANQGSEA. Trimming took 4 bases from V and 3 from J; bases not matched to a gene: 6. CDR3 DNA sequence: TGCAGCGTTGGGGGGGGGACGGACTACGAGCAGTACTTC. It translates to CSVGGGTDYEQYF.

The chain uses TRBV14 and TRBJ2-7; perhaps TRBD1 as D (5 bases). Trimming took 3 bases from V and 5 from J, leaving 8 bases between them. CDR1 SGHDN and CDR2 FVKESK come from the germline V gene. CDR3 size: 12 residues. The CDR3 protein is CASSQWGDEQYF. Here the CDR3 DNA reads TGTGCCAGCAGCCAGTGGGGCGACGAGCAGTACTTC.